These 12 T cell receptor beta chains were sequenced from one sample in a study of Graves' ophthalmopathy and Graves' hyperthyroidism. Amplification from RNA transcripts yielded the TCR beta CDR3 regions. HTBI primers were employed in first-round RT-PCR, then a second-round multiplex PCR followed. MiXCR, applied by TCRdb to the multiplex PCR reads, yields one record per CDR3 protein. Among 500,000 to 800,000 distinct CDR3 sequences listed, roughly 41% were seen once. Material for sequencing was peripheral blood. Source of these receptors: an adult man with Graves' ophthalmopathy.

This clonotype occurred many times. This chain connects TRBV11-1 to TRBJ1-2, with D unresolved. CDR1 is SGHAT and CDR2 is FQDESV in the germline V gene (reference sequence). Between the trimmed V and J ends, which lost 5 bases and 2 bases, there was a span of 9 bases. The CDR3 contains 13 residues. The CDR3 loop is CASSHGRNYGYTF. Here the CDR3 DNA reads TGTGCCAGCAGCCATGGACGGAACTATGGCTACACCTTC.

At least ten counts were recorded for this clonotype. The gene calls are TRBV7-9 and TRBJ2-7, with D hard to call. The V end lost 8 bases, the J end lost 5 bases, and 16 bases lay between the germline ends. Germline V lookup: CDR1 SEHNR, CDR2 FQNEAQ (reference sequence). This CDR3 has 13 residues. CDR3 loop: CASSTVLSNEQYF. Here the CDR3 DNA reads TGTGCCAGCTCCACCGTTCTGTCGAACGAGCAGTACTTC.

The chain is built from TRBV11-2 and TRBJ2-5, with a weak D call TRBD2 (6 bases). Trimming removed 5 bases at V and 5 bases at J, with 24 bases between. Germline lookup yields CDR1 SGHAT and CDR2 FQNNGV. The CDR3 is made up of 17 amino acids. The CDR3 DNA reads TGTGCCAGCAGCCAGTGGGGGACTGGGATCACCGGGGAGACCCAGTACTTC. As protein: CASSQWGTGITGETQYF.

The rearrangement links TRBV7-9 to TRBJ1-4; a weak D match, TRBD1 (5 bases). This CDR3 is 15 amino acids long. Germline V gene data show CDR1 as SEHNR and CDR2 as FQNEAQ (reference sequence). V was clipped by 2 bases and J by 10 bases, with 17 bases between them. This CDR3 is CASSLSGSGLGKLFF. CDR3 in DNA: TGTGCCAGCAGCTTATCGGGCTCGGGGCTAGGAAAACTGTTTTTT.

The chain joins TRBV29-1 to TRBJ2-6; 8 bases are shared with TRBD1. After removal of 6 bases from V and 0 bases from J, the junction contained 10 bases not matched to a gene. In germline, CDR1 is SQVTM, CDR2 ANQGSEA. The CDR3 spans 17 residues. The CDR3 sequence is CSVPGQGLASGANVLTF. CDR3 coding DNA: TGCAGCGTCCCCGGACAGGGACTCGCCTCTGGGGCCAACGTCCTGACTTTC.

This clonotype was observed many times. The chain couples TRBV19 to TRBJ2-6, with D perhaps matching TRBD1 (6 bases). The CDR3 runs 16 residues. Germline V gene sequence: CDR1 LNHDA, CDR2 SQIVND (reference sequence). V was cut by 5 bases and J by 0 bases, with 11 bases left in between. CDR3 sequence (DNA): TGTGCCAGTAGTCGACAGGCAGGCTCTGGGGCCAACGTCCTGACTTTC. Protein product: CASSRQAGSGANVLTF.

This clonotype came up many times. The chain links TRBV12-3 or TRBV12-4 to TRBJ1-4, with D maybe TRBD1 (6 bases). This CDR3 contains 14 residues. V gave up 6 bases and J gave up 2 bases, with 10 bases separating them. DNA of the CDR3: TGTGCCAGCAGACTTACAGGGACTAATGAAAAACTGTTTTTT. Amino acids: CASRLTGTNEKLFF.

The genes are TRBV6-5 and TRBJ1-1; 9 nucleotides agree with TRBD1. The V segment lost 6 bases and the J segment 2 bases; nucleotides outside the gene matches: 7. CDR3 length equals 15 residues. CDR1 is MNHEY, CDR2 SVGAGI, per germline. In DNA, the CDR3 is TGTGCCAGCAGGTCCGGGACAGGGAAAAACACTGAAGCTTTCTTT. It is translated as CASRSGTGKNTEAFF.

This clonotype was recorded at least ten times. The gene calls are TRBV19 and TRBJ2-2, with D maybe TRBD1 (6 bases). The CDR3 is 14 amino acids. CDR1 is LNHDA and CDR2 is SQIVND in the germline V gene (reference sequence). The ends were cut back, 5 bases at V and 4 bases at J, with 11 bases in the middle. CDR3 in amino acids: CASSVTGSTGELFF. The CDR3 coding sequence is TGTGCCAGTAGTGTGACAGGTTCCACCGGGGAGCTGTTTTTT.

Only a few counts were recorded for this clonotype. The genes are TRBV20-1 and TRBJ2-5; tentative D call: TRBD1 (6 bases). The CDR3 spans 14 residues. V lost 3 bases, J lost 1 base, and 12 bases lay in between. Germline CDR1 reads DFQATT; CDR2 reads SNEGSKA (reference sequence). Here the CDR3 DNA reads TGCAGTGCTAGGGACCCCAGGGGCCAAGAGACCCAGTACTTC. This gives the protein CSARDPRGQETQYF.

This clonotype came up a few times. Its ends do not fully match the called genes, so a read error is possible. This CDR3 reads CASSQDRGGGANYGYTF. In nucleotides, the CDR3 is TGCGCCAGCAGCCAAGATCGCGGGGGGGGAGCCAACTATGGCTACACCTTC. V usage is TRBV7-8 and J usage is TRBJ1-2; D possibly corresponds to TRBD1 (5 bases). The CDR3 spans 17 residues. CDR1 and CDR2 from the germline V gene are SGHVS and FQNEAQ.

J is TRBJ1-1 and V is TRBV15, with D unclear. This CDR3 has 12 amino acids. V was pared by 5 bases and J by 7 bases, with 11 bases between. Per the germline V gene, CDR1 is LNHNV and CDR2 is YYDKDF (reference sequence). The CDR3 reads CATSVAGDEAFF. The CDR3 DNA reads TGTGCCACCAGCGTGGCGGGAGATGAAGCTTTCTTT.